This is a list of T cell receptor beta chains from one sample in a study of T cells in Graves' hyperthyroidism and ophthalmopathy. From the multiplex PCR reads, TCRdb called clonotypes with MiXCR, one entry per CDR3 protein. Found here are 490,000 or so distinct CDR3 sequences, 46% of them singletons; the top ten hold about two fifths. Material: peripheral blood or thyroid tissue (not recorded which). These receptors came from an adult woman with Graves' disease, either hyperthyroidism or ophthalmopathy (not recorded which). CDR3s leave out the opening cysteine and the closing phenylalanine or tryptophan. Fields, in order: CDR3 length, V gene, CDR3 protein.

cdr3_length: 13
v_call: TRBV7-8
cdr3_aa: ASSSRPDGDQPQH

cdr3_length: 12
v_call: TRBV20-1
cdr3_aa: SALLSSYNSPLH

cdr3_length: 12
v_call: TRBV11-2
cdr3_aa: ASSRQQNTGELF

cdr3_length: 11
v_call: TRBV7-9
cdr3_aa: ASSYRGDYEQY

cdr3_length: 13
v_call: TRBV6-1
cdr3_aa: ASMQDSGWTEKLF

cdr3_length: 10
v_call: TRBV11-1
cdr3_aa: ASPGADPWEY

cdr3_length: 12
v_call: TRBV20-1
cdr3_aa: SARAGTGREKLF

cdr3_length: 15
v_call: TRBV10-3
cdr3_aa: AISGKSRLGQGNEQY

cdr3_length: 13
v_call: TRBV9
cdr3_aa: ASSVGEGRGRAQF

cdr3_length: 11
v_call: TRBV4-1
cdr3_aa: ASSQGTGFEQY

cdr3_length: 13
v_call: TRBV15
cdr3_aa: ATSREGSPQETQY

cdr3_length: 11
v_call: TRBV2
cdr3_aa: ASSREDTGELF

cdr3_length: 11
v_call: TRBV5-6
cdr3_aa: ASSLGWGQPQH

cdr3_length: 13
v_call: TRBV6-6
cdr3_aa: ASSPRGGANYGYT

cdr3_length: 12
v_call: TRBV7-9
cdr3_aa: ASSLASYTGELF

cdr3_length: 12
v_call: TRBV14
cdr3_aa: ASSLRVRATEAF

cdr3_length: 14
v_call: TRBV7-9
cdr3_aa: ASSRGTGIGNTEAF

cdr3_length: 12
v_call: TRBV10-3
cdr3_aa: ATSLTNGDQPQH

cdr3_length: 12
v_call: TRBV7-9
cdr3_aa: ASSQGAGRNEQY

cdr3_length: 13
v_call: TRBV7-9
cdr3_aa: ASSLGTDGVETQY

cdr3_length: 9
v_call: TRBV14
cdr3_aa: ASSQFQTQY

cdr3_length: 14
v_call: TRBV7-3
cdr3_aa: ASSLTGGLGANVLT

cdr3_length: 12
v_call: TRBV10-3
cdr3_aa: AISETGEGQGYT

cdr3_length: 13
v_call: TRBV20-1
cdr3_aa: SASRAITGDDGYT

cdr3_length: 11
v_call: TRBV25-1
cdr3_aa: ASSEYFGSPLH

cdr3_length: 10
v_call: TRBV2
cdr3_aa: ASSEMRQPQH

cdr3_length: 12
v_call: TRBV5-1
cdr3_aa: ASSLGGINTEAF

cdr3_length: 10
v_call: TRBV11-2
cdr3_aa: ASSFNNEKLF

cdr3_length: 12
v_call: TRBV4-3
cdr3_aa: ASSQVSALDGYT

cdr3_length: 10
v_call: TRBV5-6
cdr3_aa: ASSFHQETQY

cdr3_length: 10
v_call: TRBV30
cdr3_aa: AWSRWNTEAF

cdr3_length: 11
v_call: TRBV12-3/TRBV12-4
cdr3_aa: ASSLRGDYGYT

cdr3_length: 13
v_call: TRBV7-6
cdr3_aa: ASSRLAHTTGELF

cdr3_length: 11
v_call: TRBV9
cdr3_aa: ASSTGANYGYT

cdr3_length: 13
v_call: TRBV20-1
cdr3_aa: SAPGPLLRSEKLF

cdr3_length: 12
v_call: TRBV10-3
cdr3_aa: AISESKGLAAQY

cdr3_length: 11
v_call: TRBV2
cdr3_aa: ASSLLEADTQY

cdr3_length: 11
v_call: TRBV20-1
cdr3_aa: SATGTGSYEQY

cdr3_length: 13
v_call: TRBV20-1
cdr3_aa: SARGRPLPGTEAF

cdr3_length: 12
v_call: TRBV5-1
cdr3_aa: ASKATGGEETQY

cdr3_length: 14
v_call: TRBV19
cdr3_aa: ASTRDGQPPNYGYT

cdr3_length: 13
v_call: TRBV20-1
cdr3_aa: SARDTGRGLGHYT

cdr3_length: 13
v_call: TRBV4-1
cdr3_aa: ASSQHPDSVDEQY

cdr3_length: 12
v_call: TRBV6-2/TRBV6-3
cdr3_aa: ASLDRPSSYEQY

cdr3_length: 12
v_call: TRBV29-1
cdr3_aa: SVFVEPPQETQY

cdr3_length: 10
v_call: TRBV3-1
cdr3_aa: ASSQVTGQQY

cdr3_length: 12
v_call: TRBV7-2
cdr3_aa: ASSSTTLEETQY

cdr3_length: 13
v_call: TRBV7-2
cdr3_aa: ASSPRRADNEKLF

cdr3_length: 11
v_call: TRBV15
cdr3_aa: ATGPRSNQPQH

cdr3_length: 15
v_call: TRBV2
cdr3_aa: ASSSPGLAGEDYEQY

cdr3_length: 11
v_call: TRBV7-2
cdr3_aa: ASSVDGTYEQY

cdr3_length: 13
v_call: TRBV15
cdr3_aa: ATSRGAGALKTQY

cdr3_length: 13
v_call: TRBV2
cdr3_aa: ASSLLTGSNTEAF

cdr3_length: 11
v_call: TRBV20-1
cdr3_aa: SARLSGTHKAF